These 27 T cell receptor beta chains were all obtained from the same sample, sequenced in a study of vaccination and CD4 T cells after COVID-19. Treatment specified: approximately nine-day PBMC culture with coronavirus spike peptide pools or control peptides (ViraFEST assay). Before the COVID-19 pandemic (2011-2018), CD4+ T cells were obtained from the unexposed donor. Which antigens these TCRs recognize remains unknown. The Oncomine TCR Beta short-read assay generated sequence data from the DNA of cultured CD4+ T cells. TCRdb recomputed calls from the PCR reads with MiXCR, one row per CDR3 protein. The table lists approximately 7,600 distinct CDR3 sequences, approximately 53% of them singletons. The sequenced sample was CD4+ T cells from blood, cultured in vitro. The receptors come from a human donor in good health.

V gene TRBV7-2 combines with J gene TRBJ2-5; 8 positions match TRBD1. Germline V gene data show CDR1 as SGHTA and CDR2 as FQGNSA. The length of the CDR3 is 14 residues. V lost 5 bases, J lost 3 bases, and 5 bases stayed unmatched. The CDR3 loop is CASSQTGEKETQYF. The CDR3 region has the DNA TGTGCCAGCAGCCAGACAGGGGAGAAAGAGACCCAGTACTTC.

This rearrangement joins TRBV7-9 to TRBJ1-2; no definite D call. In germline, CDR1 is SEHNR, CDR2 FQNEAQ (reference sequence). CDR3 length: 17 residues. V was pared by 5 bases and J by 0 bases, with 19 bases between. CDR3 nucleotides: TGTGCCAGCAGCGGTGATGGTCCGGAAGGAGCTAACTATGGCTACACCTTC. It specifies CASSGDGPEGANYGYTF.

The chain recombines TRBV25-1 with TRBJ1-1, with no clear D. The CDR3 extends over 12 amino acids. Trimming left V 6 bases short and J 1 base short, with 6 bases between. Germline loops: CDR1 MGHDK, CDR2 SYGVNS. In nucleotides, the CDR3 is TGTGCCAGCAGGAGGACGAACACTGAAGCTTTCTTT. This encodes CASRRTNTEAFF.

This clonotype was detected only a few times. The V and J genes are TRBV11-2 and TRBJ1-2, with a tentative D call TRBD1 (6 bases). Germline V lookup: CDR1 SGHAT, CDR2 FQNNGV. The CDR3 loop spans 12 amino acids. The V end lost 5 bases, the J end lost 11 bases, and 15 bases lay between the germline ends. In nucleotides, the CDR3 is TGTGCCAGCAGCCGCGGGGGCGGCCAATACACCTTC. This gives the protein CASSRGGGQYTF.

The chain has TRBV19 and TRBJ1-1, with unresolved D. V was shortened by 5 bases and J by 1 base, with 5 bases between the two germline ends. The V gene's germline CDR1 is LNHDA and CDR2 SQIVND (reference sequence). The CDR3 sequence is 12 residues long. CDR3 residues: CASSFTNTEAFF. In DNA, the CDR3 is TGTGCCAGTAGTTTCACGAACACTGAAGCTTTCTTT.

The chain couples TRBV4-1 to TRBJ1-2; the D gene is possibly TRBD1 (6 bases). This CDR3 contains 15 residues. Per the germline V gene, CDR1 is MGHRA and CDR2 is YSYEKL. Trimming took off 4 bases at V and 8 bases at J, with 20 bases between the two ends. The CDR3 sequence: CASSPSPGAPGGYTF. CDR3 nucleotide sequence: TGCGCCAGCAGCCCCAGTCCGGGGGCCCCGGGAGGCTACACCTTC.

The chain has TRBV12-3 or TRBV12-4 and TRBJ1-2; D may be TRBD1 (5 bases). Trimming left V 6 bases short and J 2 bases short, with 10 bases between. CDR3 length: 13 amino acids. The CDR3 nucleotides read TGTGCCAGCAGGTCGGACAAGAACTATGGCTACACCTTC. This translates into CASRSDKNYGYTF.

The CDR3, as DNA: TGTGCCAGCAGGAACTTTCAGAACACTGAAGCTTTCTTT. Its translation: CASRNFQNTEAFF. The chain recombines TRBV7-8 with TRBJ1-1; D ambiguous. CDR1 and CDR2 (germline): SGHVS, FQNEAQ. The CDR3 runs 13 residues. The germline V and J ends were trimmed by 6 bases and 1 base, with 9 bases remaining between them.

This clonotype was counted a few times. The rearrangement uses TRBV7-6 and TRBJ2-2, with 9 bases that match TRBD1. In germline, CDR1 is SGHVS, CDR2 FNYEAQ. The CDR3 is made up of 16 amino acids. Trimming at V came to 5 bases and at J to 4 bases, leaving 8 bases not matched to a gene. CDR3 coding DNA: TGTGCCAGCAGCCCGGCGGCGACAGGGGGCACCGGGGAGCTGTTTTTT. Translation gives CASSPAATGGTGELFF.

The CDR3 DNA is TGTGCCAGCAGTCCGCTACTAGCGGGAGGGCCGGGCGGGGAGCTGTTTTTT. It translates to CASSPLLAGGPGGELFF. The V gene is TRBV27, the J gene TRBJ2-2; 13 bases align to TRBD2. CDR3 length: 17 amino acids. J gave up 7 bases and V 5 bases, and 10 bases lay outside the gene matches. Germline CDR1 MNHEY, CDR2 SMNVEV (reference sequence).

The V call is TRBV18, the J call TRBJ2-7, with 14 nucleotides matching TRBD2. The CDR3 spans 15 residues. V shed 4 bases, J shed 5 bases, and the junction held 4 bases outside the gene matches. The V gene's germline CDR1 is KGHSH and CDR2 LQKENI. The CDR3: CASSRLTSGRDEQYF. The DNA for the CDR3 is TGTGCCAGCTCACGATTGACTAGCGGGAGGGACGAGCAGTACTTC. The entire variable domain, with the rest obtained from reference TRBV18 and TRBJ2-7, is as follows: NAGVMQNPRHLVRRRGQEARLRCSPMKGHSHVYWYRQLPEEGLKFMVYLQKENIIDESGMPKERFSAEFPKEGPSILRIQQVVRGDSAAYFCASSRLTSGRDEQYFGPGTRLTVT.

J is TRBJ1-2 and V is TRBV2; 12 bases fit TRBD1. The CDR3 consists of 13 residues. Germline V gene lookup returns CDR1 SNHLY and CDR2 FYNNEI. The ends lost 8 bases at V and 8 bases at J; junction bases unmatched: 6. For the CDR3, the DNA is TGTGCCAGCTTTGGGACAGGGGGCAGGGGCTACACCTTC. This sequence encodes CASFGTGGRGYTF.

This clonotype was seen more than once but under ten times. The V call is TRBV10-3, the J call TRBJ1-5; TRBD1 might be the D (6 bases). V was pared by 4 bases and J by 5 bases, with 9 bases between. The CDR3 is 13 amino acids. Germline values: CDR1 ENHRY, CDR2 SYGVKD. Here the CDR3 DNA reads TGTGCCATCAGTGGGGACATCTATCAGCCCCAGCATTTT. Amino acids: CAISGDIYQPQHF.

The chain employs TRBV2 and TRBJ2-5, with a possible D match to TRBD2 (5 bases). Germline lookup yields CDR1 SNHLY and CDR2 FYNNEI. Trimming cost V 3 bases and J 3 bases, with 5 bases left between them. This CDR3 is 12 amino acids long. The CDR3 loop is CASSEREETQYF. CDR3 DNA sequence: TGTGCCAGCAGTGAGCGGGAAGAGACCCAGTACTTC.

This rearrangement joins TRBV20-1 to TRBJ1-1; maybe TRBD1 (5 bases). The V gene's germline CDR1 is DFQATT and CDR2 SNEGSKA (reference sequence). The CDR3 runs to 13 residues. With 3 bases removed from V and 1 base from J, the gap between germline ends came to 9 bases. CDR3 sequence: CSARGVGNTEAFF. CDR3 in DNA: TGCAGTGCTAGGGGGGTGGGGAACACTGAAGCTTTCTTT.

The J gene is TRBJ2-7, the V gene TRBV15; D tentatively reads TRBD1 or TRBD2 (6 bases each). The V gene's germline CDR1 is LNHNV and CDR2 YYDKDF (reference sequence). The V gene lost 4 bases and the J gene lost 7 bases, with 11 bases spanning the gap. CDR3 size: 12 residues. The CDR3 here is CATSKGEVEQYF. The CDR3 coding sequence is TGTGCCACCAGCAAGGGGGAGGTGGAGCAGTACTTC.

The chain combines TRBV6-1 with TRBJ1-2, with 12 bases identical to TRBD1. The J segment lost 4 bases and the V segment lost 6 bases, leaving 0 bases of the junction unmatched. Germline lookup yields CDR1 MNHNS and CDR2 SASEGT. The CDR3 consists of 13 residues. The CDR3 loop reads CASRGQGAYGYTF. CDR3 bases: TGTGCCAGCAGGGGACAGGGGGCCTATGGCTACACCTTC.

The V gene is TRBV5-4, the J gene TRBJ1-2; 10 nucleotides line up with TRBD1. V lost 2 bases and J lost 0; bases outside the gene matches: 7. The CDR3 runs to 17 residues. Germline V lookup: CDR1 SGHNT, CDR2 YYREEE (reference sequence). The DNA of the CDR3 is TGTGCCAGCAGCTTTCCGGACAGGGGGGTTTCTAACTATGGCTACACCTTC. Translation: CASSFPDRGVSNYGYTF.

The chain has TRBV10-1 and TRBJ2-1; a weak D match, TRBD2 (5 bases). Germline-derived CDR1 and CDR2 are WNHNN and SYGVQD (reference sequence). V was clipped by 8 bases and J by 3 bases, with 8 bases between them. This CDR3 spans 12 amino acids. Written as DNA, the CDR3 is TGCGCCAGCGGGGAGAACTACAATGAGCAGTTCTTC. This encodes CASGENYNEQFF.

The V and J genes are TRBV5-1 and TRBJ2-7; 10 bases are shared with TRBD1. This CDR3 is 13 amino acids long. CDR1 and CDR2 (germline): SGHRS, YFSETQ. V shed 7 bases, J shed 4 bases, and the junction held 5 bases outside the gene matches. This chain's CDR3 is CASSGTGVYEQYF. Written as DNA, the CDR3 is TGCGCCAGCTCCGGGACAGGGGTGTACGAGCAGTACTTC.

This chain connects TRBV23-1 to TRBJ2-1; tentatively, D is TRBD1 (6 bases). TRBV23-1 is recorded as an ORF, its role being uncertain. V lost 4 bases to trimming and J lost 6 bases, with 10 bases between them. The CDR3 loop spans 13 amino acids. CDR3 nucleotides: TGCGCCAGCAGTCGGCAGGGGCCCAATGAGCAGTTCTTC. This translates into CASSRQGPNEQFF.

V is TRBV24-1 and J is TRBJ2-2; the D gene is possibly TRBD2 (5 bases). CDR1 and CDR2 from the germline V gene are KGHDR and SFDVKD. The V end lost 8 bases, the J end lost 1 base, and 19 bases lay between the germline ends. The CDR3 consists of 17 residues. The CDR3 is CATTKGGEMGNTGELFF. In DNA, the CDR3 is TGTGCCACCACAAAGGGTGGGGAGATGGGGAACACCGGGGAGCTGTTTTTT.

This clonotype was observed once. This rearrangement joins TRBV6-5 to TRBJ1-3; D is perhaps TRBD1 (5 bases). Germline V gene sequence: CDR1 MNHEY, CDR2 SVGAGI. This CDR3 contains 15 residues. V lost 2 bases to trimming and J lost 1 base, with 9 bases between them. The CDR3 bases are TGTGCCAGCAGTTACGCGGGACGGTCTGGAAACACCATATATTTT. This sequence encodes CASSYAGRSGNTIYF.

The rearrangement links TRBV2 to TRBJ2-2; 7 bases agree with TRBD1. This CDR3 region has 15 residues. The V gene end was trimmed by 3 bases and the J gene end by 6 bases; junction bases not matched to a gene: 7. The germline CDR1 and CDR2 sequences are SNHLY and FYNNEI. CDR3 amino acids: CASSEIGQGAGELFF. The CDR3 DNA sequence: TGTGCCAGCAGTGAGATCGGTCAGGGGGCCGGGGAGCTGTTTTTT.

The rearrangement uses TRBV6-1 and TRBJ1-2, with 8 bases aligning to TRBD1. V was clipped by 6 bases and J by 7 bases; unmatched bases: 13. CDR1 is MNHNS and CDR2 is SASEGT in the germline V gene. The CDR3 runs 15 residues. The CDR3 is CASSLVPQDRAGYTF. CDR3 in DNA: TGTGCCAGCAGCCTAGTGCCCCAGGACAGGGCTGGCTACACCTTC.

The V and J genes are TRBV19 and TRBJ2-1, with 7 bases identical to TRBD2. J was trimmed by 8 bases and V by 1 base; bases with no gene match: 5. The germline V gene encodes CDR1 LNHDA and CDR2 SQIVND (reference sequence). The CDR3 contains 14 residues. CDR3 in DNA: TGTGCCAGTAGTATAGGGGCTAGCGGATATGAGCAGTTCTTC. Residues: CASSIGASGYEQFF.

The gene calls are TRBV27 and TRBJ1-5, with 7 bases fitting TRBD1. The CDR3 is 12 residues long. Trimming at V came to 8 bases and at J to 5 bases, leaving 3 bases not matched to a gene. CDR1 and CDR2 (germline): MNHEY, SMNVEV (reference sequence). The CDR3 DNA reads TGTGCCAGCGGCCAGGGGGATCAGCCCCAGCATTTT. It codes for CASGQGDQPQHF.